This is a list of T cell receptor beta chains from one sample in a study of T cells in Graves' hyperthyroidism and ophthalmopathy. TCRdb analysed the multiplex PCR reads with MiXCR anew, one entry per CDR3 protein. The sample yields roughly 710,000 distinct CDR3 sequences, under 45% seen once. The specimen was blood. All receptors derive from a woman aged 40 to 50 with Graves' hyperthyroidism. Both conserved end residues are part of each CDR3. The order of the fields is V gene, D gene, clone size, J gene, CDR3 DNA, CDR3 protein. A D gene is named only where the DNA matches it firmly. Size values are once, few and many counts, or a class for expanded clones, and some rows have none.

V: TRBV19; D: .; size: many; J: TRBJ1-2; DNA: TGTGCCAGTAGTAGACACAGGGTCCTTACCTATGGCTACACCTTC; CDR3: CASSRHRVLTYGYTF
V: TRBV12-3/TRBV12-4; D: .; size: many; J: TRBJ2-5; DNA: TGTGCCAGTGCGGTGATGGAGACCCAGTACTTC; CDR3: CASAVMETQYF
V: TRBV15; D: TRBD2; size: .; J: TRBJ2-3; DNA: TGTGCCACCAGCAGGCGCACTAGCGGGAGGGATACGCAGTATTTT; CDR3: CATSRRTSGRDTQYF
V: TRBV29-1; D: .; size: many; J: TRBJ1-1; DNA: TGCAGCGTTGAAGGCAGCCAGGGGAACACTGAAGCTTTCTTT; CDR3: CSVEGSQGNTEAFF
V: TRBV12-3/TRBV12-4; D: TRBD2; size: .; J: TRBJ2-5; DNA: TGTGCCAGCAATTTCGCCGGGACAGGGTTACCCGGACTAGCGGGAGTACGAGGAGAGACCCAGTACTTC; CDR3: CASNFAGTGLPGLAGVRGETQYF
V: TRBV6-5; D: .; size: many; J: TRBJ1-2; DNA: TGTGCCAGCAGACGGGACACGACGACTTACTATGGCTACACCTTC; CDR3: CASRRDTTTYYGYTF
V: TRBV6-5; D: .; size: many; J: TRBJ1-2; DNA: TGTGCCAGCAGTTACCGGTCGGGGGACTACTATGGCTACACCTTC; CDR3: CASSYRSGDYYGYTF
V: TRBV7-9; D: TRBD2; size: many; J: TRBJ2-7; DNA: TGTGCCAGCAGCCCGGGACTAGCGGGACTCCTCTACGAGCAGTACTTC; CDR3: CASSPGLAGLLYEQYF
V: TRBV15; D: TRBD2; size: .; J: TRBJ2-3; DNA: TGTGCCACCAGTTGGACTAGCGGGAGCACAGATACGCAGTATTTT; CDR3: CATSWTSGSTDTQYF
V: TRBV7-3; D: TRBD1; size: .; J: TRBJ1-5; DNA: TGTGCCAGCAGCAGGGACAGGGATCCAAGGCCCCAGCATTTT; CDR3: CASSRDRDPRPQHF
V: TRBV2; D: TRBD1; size: many; J: TRBJ1-1; DNA: TGTGCCAGCAGGCGTGGGACAGGGGGCTTTATGAACACTGAAGCTTTCTTT; CDR3: CASRRGTGGFMNTEAFF